The 19 T cell receptor beta chains below come from one sample, sequenced in a study of identical twins. MiXCR, run by TCRdb on the 5' RACE reads, gives a single entry per CDR3 protein. The table shows roughly 690,000 distinct CDR3 sequences, with over 20% occurring only once. These data also formed part of another study, on T cells expressing NK-cell markers.

Sequencing was done on a sample of PBMCs. These TCRs come from a woman aged 18-29 years in good health.

This clonotype appeared a few times. The chain links TRBV6-5 to TRBJ2-6, with TRBD1 matching 7 bases. The CDR3 totals 18 residues. V trimming: 4 bases; J trimming: 4 bases; junction bases outside the gene matches: 13. The germline V gene has CDR1 MNHEY and CDR2 SVGAGI. This CDR3 reads CASSWDSDSLLGANVLTF. Written as DNA, the CDR3 is TGTGCCAGCAGTTGGGACAGCGACTCCCTCTTAGGGGCCAACGTCCTGACTTTC.

As to this clonotype: This may come from a read error, since a much larger clone is one base off. The chain links TRBV2 to TRBJ2-1; 9 nucleotides match TRBD1. Per germline, CDR1 SNHLY and CDR2 FYNNEI. After removal of 10 bases from V and 2 bases from J, the junction contained 3 bases not matched to a gene. This CDR3 has 13 residues. Here the CDR3 DNA reads TGTGCCATCCGGGACAGGGCCTACAATGAGCAGTTCTTC. Protein: CAIRDRAYNEQFF.

This clonotype was counted only a few times. V usage is TRBV12-3 or TRBV12-4 and J usage is TRBJ1-3; D not resolved. The CDR3 totals 15 residues. Trimming removed 1 base at V and 0 bases at J, with 7 bases between. The CDR3 spells CASSLGSSSGNTIYF. Here the CDR3 DNA reads TGTGCCAGCAGTTTAGGAAGCTCCTCTGGAAACACCATATATTTT.

This chain links TRBV5-1 with TRBJ2-5; D is perhaps TRBD2 (7 bases). The CDR3 extends over 13 amino acids. V was pared by 6 bases and J by 5 bases, with 14 bases between. Germline CDR1 and CDR2: SGHRS and YFSETQ. This CDR3 reads CASTEQGGETQYF. The CDR3 region has the DNA TGCGCCAGCACCGAACAGGGAGGGGAGACCCAGTACTTC.

The gene calls are TRBV20-1 and TRBJ2-1, with D possibly matching TRBD1 (6 bases). CDR3 length equals 15 residues. Germline assignment: CDR1 DFQATT and CDR2 SNEGSKA (reference sequence). Trimming left V 5 bases short and J 0 bases short, with 14 bases between. In DNA, the CDR3 is TGCAGTGCTGCCCCACAGGGAATCTCCTACAATGAGCAGTTCTTC. The encoded protein is CSAAPQGISYNEQFF.

This chain uses TRBV5-1 with TRBJ1-5; tentative D call: TRBD1 (6 bases). V was trimmed by 2 bases and J by 3 bases, leaving 12 bases between them. The CDR3 spans 15 residues. Germline V gene lookup returns CDR1 SGHRS and CDR2 YFSETQ. CDR3 sequence: CASSLSPGDNQPQHF. Here the CDR3 DNA reads TGCGCCAGCAGCTTATCACCAGGGGACAATCAGCCCCAGCATTTT.

This clonotype was found a few times. V gene TRBV6-5 combines with J gene TRBJ2-1, with TRBD2 matching over 10 bases. The CDR3 contains 17 residues. V shed 4 bases and J 0 bases; nucleotides not matched to a gene: 6. Germline-derived CDR1 and CDR2 are MNHEY and SVGAGI. In DNA form, the CDR3 reads TGTGCCAGCAGTTGGTCGACTAGCGGGTTCTCCTACAATGAGCAGTTCTTC. Translation gives CASSWSTSGFSYNEQFF.

This clonotype was recorded many times. This sequence joins TRBV20-1 and TRBJ2-5, with D possibly TRBD2 on 5 matching bases. V was shortened by 2 bases and J by 4 bases, with 23 bases between the two germline ends. Germline CDR1 reads DFQATT; CDR2 reads SNEGSKA (reference sequence). The CDR3 spans 17 residues. The CDR3 DNA reads TGCAGTGCTAGAAGTCCCTTTCCTACCTCGGGGAGAGAGACCCAGTACTTC. Protein: CSARSPFPTSGRETQYF.

This chain links TRBV10-3 with TRBJ2-4, with 10 positions matching TRBD1. After removal of 11 bases from V and 5 bases from J, the junction contained 6 bases not matched to a gene. Germline V CDR1 and CDR2: ENHRY, SYGVKD. This CDR3 has 13 residues. The CDR3 region is CASAGQGENIQYF. The CDR3 region has the DNA TGTGCCTCTGCAGGACAGGGGGAAAACATTCAGTACTTC.

The chain carries TRBV10-3 and TRBJ2-1; D possibly corresponds to TRBD1 (6 bases). Germline V CDR1 and CDR2: ENHRY, SYGVKD. The length of the CDR3 is 15 residues. The V end was cut by 10 bases, the J end by 8 bases, with 24 bases between. The DNA for the CDR3 is TGTGCCAGTTCACCTTGGGACACCTCTCTCGATGAGCAGTTCTTC. Translation: CASSPWDTSLDEQFF.

There are a few counts of this clonotype. The rearrangement uses TRBV6-1 and TRBJ2-1, with D possibly being TRBD2 (5 bases). Trimming removed 10 bases at V and 2 bases at J, with 15 bases between. CDR1 and CDR2 from the germline V gene are MNHNS and SASEGT. This CDR3 has 14 amino acids. The CDR3 protein is CATLRPSPYNEQFF. The CDR3 DNA is TGTGCCACCCTCCGGCCTAGCCCCTACAATGAGCAGTTCTTC.

This clonotype was observed a few times. V gene TRBV4-2 combines with J gene TRBJ2-1, with 8 bases lining up with TRBD2. Germline loops: CDR1 LGHNA, CDR2 YNFKEQ. The trim removed 4 bases at V and 8 bases at J, leaving 10 bases unmatched. This CDR3 has 15 residues. CDR3 sequence (DNA): TGTGCCAGCAGCCCAGATAGCGGGGTGCGGGATGAGCAGTTCTTC. Translation gives CASSPDSGVRDEQFF.

This clonotype has more than one count but fewer than ten. The V and J genes are TRBV20-1 and TRBJ2-3, with D possibly being TRBD1 or TRBD2 (6 bases each). This CDR3 region has 13 residues. Trimming left V 6 bases short and J 9 bases short, with 19 bases between. Germline V gene sequence: CDR1 DFQATT, CDR2 SNEGSKA (reference sequence). In nucleotides, the CDR3 is TGCAGTGCCGGTGTGCTAGGGGGGCAAACGCAGTATTTT. Encoded protein: CSAGVLGGQTQYF.

The gene calls are TRBV20-1 and TRBJ2-2, with 11 nucleotides matching TRBD2. CDR1 and CDR2 from the germline V gene are DFQATT and SNEGSKA (reference sequence). The length of the CDR3 is 14 residues. J lost 7 bases, V lost 3 bases, and 4 bases had no gene match. The CDR3 DNA follows: TGCAGTGCTAGTATAGCGGGAGGGCGCGGGGAGCTGTTTTTT. Its protein is CSASIAGGRGELFF.

This clonotype was counted only a few times. This rearrangement joins TRBV20-1 to TRBJ2-7; D is unresolved. Trimming shortened V by 5 bases and J by 0 bases, and 17 bases separated the two germline ends. The CDR3 has 15 amino acids. Germline V gives CDR1 DFQATT, CDR2 SNEGSKA (reference sequence). The CDR3 sequence is CSASDSIGLSYEQYF. The CDR3 bases are TGCAGTGCTTCCGACTCGATCGGCCTCTCCTACGAGCAGTACTTC.

The chain couples TRBV15 to TRBJ2-1; 8 nucleotides agree with TRBD2. The junction had 8 bases not matched to a gene; V was cut back by 4 bases and J by 9 bases. This CDR3 comprises 14 residues. The germline V gene encodes CDR1 LNHNV and CDR2 YYDKDF (reference sequence). Here the CDR3 reads CATSTGGGSREQFF. DNA of the CDR3: TGTGCCACCAGCACGGGCGGGGGGTCACGTGAGCAGTTCTTC.

This clonotype was counted between two and nine times. This chain uses TRBV27 with TRBJ1-2; D is possibly TRBD1 (5 bases). V was trimmed by 4 bases and J by 4 bases, leaving 13 bases between them. Germline CDR1 reads MNHEY; CDR2 reads SMNVEV (reference sequence). This CDR3 contains 14 residues. The CDR3 loop reads CASSWRDGIYGYTF. CDR3 coding DNA: TGTGCCAGCAGTTGGAGGGACGGAATCTATGGCTACACCTTC.

The V call is TRBV6-6, the J call TRBJ1-5; unclear D gene. The CDR3 is 13 amino acids. In germline, CDR1 is MNHNY, CDR2 SVGAGI (reference sequence). The V and J ends lost 5 bases and 4 bases respectively, with 9 bases between them. CDR3 bases: TGTGCCAGCAGTAAAGCCCTGAATCAGCCCCAGCATTTT. It translates to CASSKALNQPQHF.

This clonotype was recorded only once. This sequence joins TRBV20-1 and TRBJ2-4, with 7 bases matching TRBD2. This CDR3 spans 12 amino acids. With 4 bases clipped from V and 8 bases from J, the junction kept 5 bases outside the gene matches. From germline, CDR1 is DFQATT and CDR2 SNEGSKA (reference sequence). The CDR3 sequence is CSATAAGDIQYF. For the CDR3, the DNA is TGCAGTGCTACGGCCGCGGGGGACATTCAGTACTTC.